Sequencing of this TCR beta chain was carried out in a study of cytomegalovirus exposure and HLA in healthy donors. Study information: Researchers previously reported finding fewer than 120 million unique TCR beta sequences from approximately 200 million T cells.

PCR amplification relied on 60 Vbeta primers (plus 13 Jbeta primers). Profiling relied on immunoSEQ multiplex PCR, and the TCRdb table lists in-frame clones only, not all of them. Of over 200,000 clones listed, 82% are singletons. Germline values: CDR1 SGHNT, CDR2 YYREEE (reference sequence). The CDR3 length is 13 residues. V gave up 0 bases and J gave up 4 bases, with 7 bases separating them. Overall study results and limits: By a later analysis, the bulk of CMV-associated TCR beta chains appeared HLA-restricted.

On this clone itself: Its specificity is unknown.

The V gene is TRBV5-4, the J gene TRBJ1-2; D perhaps matches TRBD1 (5 bases). The material sequenced was PBMCs. The TCR was taken from a man aged 40-49 years in good health and CMV-seropositive. The CDR3 spells CASSLVGGYGYTF. For the CDR3, the DNA is TGTGCCAGCAGCTTGGTCGGGGGCTATGGCTACACCTTC.